This is a list of T cell receptor beta chains from one sample in a study of blood T cell repertoires in COVID-19. Some clones are missing from TCRdb's copy, which holds only in-frame ones; the method was immunoSEQ multiplex PCR. Here the sample spans over 250,000 clones, about 83% being singletons. The sample was peripheral blood. The receptors derive from a woman between 45 and 60 years old who had recovered from COVID-19. Both conserved end residues are part of each CDR3. A D gene is named only where the DNA matches it firmly.

J,D,V,DNA,CDR3
TRBJ1-1,TRBD1,TRBV6-6,TGTGCCAGCAGAGACCGGGACAGCGTATACACTGAAGCTTTCTTT,CASRDRDSVYTEAFF
TRBJ1-1,-,TRBV6-2/TRBV6-3,TGTGCCAGCAGTTCGACACTGCGCACTGAAGCTTTCTTT,CASSSTLRTEAFF
TRBJ1-2,-,TRBV15,TGTGCCACCAGCAGAGATCGGTCAGACTTTGGTCGCTACACCTTC,CATSRDRSDFGRYTF
TRBJ2-5,-,TRBV7-2,TGTGCCAGCAGCTTAGTGGGCGGGCTAGCGAGGAAAGAGACCCAGTACTTC,CASSLVGGLARKETQYF
TRBJ1-1,-,TRBV5-4,TGTGCCAGCAGCTTCGTTTCTTGGACAGCAATGAACACTGAAGCTTTCTTT,CASSFVSWTAMNTEAFF
TRBJ1-2,-,TRBV28,TGTGCCAGCAGTTCCTACAGGGTTGGCTACACCTTC,CASSSYRVGYTF
TRBJ2-7,TRBD1,TRBV19,TGTGCCAGTACTTCCCGGGACAGGGACAAGCAGTACTTC,CASTSRDRDKQYF
TRBJ2-1,-,TRBV7-8,TGTGCCAGCCGAAGGGGCGGACAGAGCTCAGGAGAGCAGTTCTTC,CASRRGGQSSGEQFF
TRBJ2-5,TRBD1,TRBV7-2,TGTGCCAGCAGCCTAGGGGGCACGGAGACCCAGTACTTC,CASSLGGTETQYF
TRBJ2-7,TRBD1,TRBV28,TGTGCCGCCACCCGGACAGGGGGGGGGTACGAGCAGTACTTC,CAATRTGGGYEQYF